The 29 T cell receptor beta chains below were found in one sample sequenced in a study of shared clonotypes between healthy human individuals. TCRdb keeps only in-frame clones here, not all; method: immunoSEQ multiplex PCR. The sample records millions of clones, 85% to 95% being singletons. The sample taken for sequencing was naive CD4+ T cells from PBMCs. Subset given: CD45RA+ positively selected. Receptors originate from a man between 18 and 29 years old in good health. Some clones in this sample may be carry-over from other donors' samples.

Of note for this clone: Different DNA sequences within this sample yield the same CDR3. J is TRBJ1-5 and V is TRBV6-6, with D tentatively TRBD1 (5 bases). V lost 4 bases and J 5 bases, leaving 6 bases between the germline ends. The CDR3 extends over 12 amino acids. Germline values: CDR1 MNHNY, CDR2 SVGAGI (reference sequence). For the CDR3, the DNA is TGTGCCAGCAGTTCAGGGTATCAGCCCCAGCATTTT. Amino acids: CASSSGYQPQHF.

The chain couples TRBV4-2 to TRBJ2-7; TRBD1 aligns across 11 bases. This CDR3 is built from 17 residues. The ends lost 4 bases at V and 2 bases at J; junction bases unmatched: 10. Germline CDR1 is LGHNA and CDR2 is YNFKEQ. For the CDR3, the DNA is TGTGCCAGCAGCCGACGACCGGGACAGGGGGTCCCCTACGAGCAGTACTTC. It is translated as CASSRRPGQGVPYEQYF.

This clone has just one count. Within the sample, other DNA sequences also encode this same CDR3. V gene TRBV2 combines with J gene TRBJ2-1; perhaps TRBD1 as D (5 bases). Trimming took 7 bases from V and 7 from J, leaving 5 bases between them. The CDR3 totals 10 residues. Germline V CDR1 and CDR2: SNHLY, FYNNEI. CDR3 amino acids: CASKGNEQFF. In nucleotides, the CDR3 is TGTGCCAGCAAGGGGAATGAGCAGTTCTTC.

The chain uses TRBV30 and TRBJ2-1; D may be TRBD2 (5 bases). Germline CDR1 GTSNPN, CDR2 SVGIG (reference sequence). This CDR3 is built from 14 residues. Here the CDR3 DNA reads TGTTCCAGAGCGGATCTCGGCACAACCAATGAGCAGTTCTTC. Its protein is CSRADLGTTNEQFF.

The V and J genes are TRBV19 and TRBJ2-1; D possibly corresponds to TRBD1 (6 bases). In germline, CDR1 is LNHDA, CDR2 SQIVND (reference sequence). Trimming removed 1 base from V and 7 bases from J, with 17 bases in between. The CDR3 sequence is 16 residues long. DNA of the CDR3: TGTGCCAGTAGTATAGCCTTATTGGGGGCCGAGAATGAGCAGTTCTTC. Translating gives CASSIALLGAENEQFF.

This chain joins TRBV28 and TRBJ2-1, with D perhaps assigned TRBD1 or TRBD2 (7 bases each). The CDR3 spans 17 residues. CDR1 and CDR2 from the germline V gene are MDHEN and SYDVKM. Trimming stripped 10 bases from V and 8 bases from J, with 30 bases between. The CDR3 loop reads CATRGGGSAMGIYEQFF. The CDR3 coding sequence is TGTGCCACGAGAGGGGGCGGGAGTGCCATGGGAATATATGAGCAGTTCTTC.

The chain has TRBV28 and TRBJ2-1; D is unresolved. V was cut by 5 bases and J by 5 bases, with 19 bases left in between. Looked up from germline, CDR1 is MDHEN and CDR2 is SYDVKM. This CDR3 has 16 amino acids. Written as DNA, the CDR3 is TGTGCCAGCAGTGTCCCTTTCGACCGAGCCCACAATGAGCAGTTCTTC. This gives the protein CASSVPFDRAHNEQFF.

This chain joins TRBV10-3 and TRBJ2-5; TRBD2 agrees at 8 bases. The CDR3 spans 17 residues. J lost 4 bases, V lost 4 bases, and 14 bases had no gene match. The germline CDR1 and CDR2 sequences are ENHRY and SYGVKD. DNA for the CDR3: TGTGCCATCAGTGCAAATTGGACTAGCCTAAGGCGAGAGACCCAGTACTTC. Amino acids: CAISANWTSLRRETQYF.

CDR3 sequence (DNA): TGTGCCAGCAGCTTGGTCAAAGCGGTGTACCTCAAGTACCAAGAGACCCAGTACTTC. Protein product: CASSLVKAVYLKYQETQYF. The V gene is TRBV5-8, the J gene TRBJ2-5; D is possibly TRBD2 (5 bases). V gave up 0 bases and J gave up 0 bases, with 21 bases separating them. This CDR3 spans 19 amino acids. CDR1 and CDR2 from the germline V gene are SGHTS and YDEGEE.

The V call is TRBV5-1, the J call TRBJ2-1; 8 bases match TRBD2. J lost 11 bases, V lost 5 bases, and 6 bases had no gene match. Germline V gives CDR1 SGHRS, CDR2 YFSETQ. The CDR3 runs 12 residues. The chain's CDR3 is CASSEAGGQQFF. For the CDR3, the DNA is TGCGCCAGCAGTGAGGCGGGGGGTCAGCAGTTCTTC.

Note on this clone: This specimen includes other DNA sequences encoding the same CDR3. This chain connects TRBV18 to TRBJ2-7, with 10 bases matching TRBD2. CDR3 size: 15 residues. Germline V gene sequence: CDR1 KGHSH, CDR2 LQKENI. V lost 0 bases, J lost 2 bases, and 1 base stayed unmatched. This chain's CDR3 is CASSPPLAGAYEQYF. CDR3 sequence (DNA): TGTGCCAGCTCACCACCCCTAGCGGGAGCCTACGAGCAGTACTTC.

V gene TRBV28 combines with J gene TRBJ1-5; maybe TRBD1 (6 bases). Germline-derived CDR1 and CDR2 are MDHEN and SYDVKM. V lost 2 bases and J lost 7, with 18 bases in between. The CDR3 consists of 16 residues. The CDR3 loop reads CASSLNGGGAGQPQHF. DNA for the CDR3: TGTGCCAGCAGTTTAAATGGAGGGGGGGCGGGACAGCCCCAGCATTTT.

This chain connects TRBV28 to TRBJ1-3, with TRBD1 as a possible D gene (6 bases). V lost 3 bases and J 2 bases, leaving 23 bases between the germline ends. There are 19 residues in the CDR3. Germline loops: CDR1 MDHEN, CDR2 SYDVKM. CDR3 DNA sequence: TGTGCCAGCAGTTTTAGGGTATTGAGACAGGCGCACCCTGGAAACACCATATATTTT. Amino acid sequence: CASSFRVLRQAHPGNTIYF. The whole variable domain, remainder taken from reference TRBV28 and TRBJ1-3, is DVKVTQSSRYLVKRTGEKVFLECVQDMDHENMFWYRQDPGLGLRLIYFSYDVKMKEKGDIPEGYSVSREKKERFSLILESASTNQTSMYLCASSFRVLRQAHPGNTIYFGEGSWLTVV.

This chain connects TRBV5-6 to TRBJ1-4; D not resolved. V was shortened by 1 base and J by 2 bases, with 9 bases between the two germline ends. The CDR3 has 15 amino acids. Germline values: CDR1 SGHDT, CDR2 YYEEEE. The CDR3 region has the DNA TGTGCCAGCAGCTTGTTTCAGACGACTAATGAAAAACTGTTTTTT. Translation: CASSLFQTTNEKLFF.

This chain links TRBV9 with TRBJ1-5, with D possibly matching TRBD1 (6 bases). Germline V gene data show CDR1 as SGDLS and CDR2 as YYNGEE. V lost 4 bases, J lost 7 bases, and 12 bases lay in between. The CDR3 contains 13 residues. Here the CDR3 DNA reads TGTGCCAGCAGCTCTGAGGGGGGGCAGCCCCAGCATTTT. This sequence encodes CASSSEGGQPQHF.

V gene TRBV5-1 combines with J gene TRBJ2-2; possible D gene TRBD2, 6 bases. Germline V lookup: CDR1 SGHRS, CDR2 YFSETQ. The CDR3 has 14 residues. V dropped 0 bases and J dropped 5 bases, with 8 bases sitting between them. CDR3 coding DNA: TGCGCCAGCAGCTTGGAGGAGGGGACCGGGGAGCTGTTTTTT. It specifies CASSLEEGTGELFF.

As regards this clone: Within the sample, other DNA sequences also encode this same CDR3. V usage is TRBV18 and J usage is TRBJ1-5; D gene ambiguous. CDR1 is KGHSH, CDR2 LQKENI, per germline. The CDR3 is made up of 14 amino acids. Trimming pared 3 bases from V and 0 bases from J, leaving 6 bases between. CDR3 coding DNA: TGTGCCAGCTCACCCCAGAATAGCAATCAGCCCCAGCATTTT. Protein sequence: CASSPQNSNQPQHF. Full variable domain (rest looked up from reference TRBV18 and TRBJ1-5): NAGVMQNPRHLVRRRGQEARLRCSPMKGHSHVYWYRQLPEEGLKFMVYLQKENIIDESGMPKERFSAEFPKEGPSILRIQQVVRGDSAAYFCASSPQNSNQPQHFGDGTRLSIL.

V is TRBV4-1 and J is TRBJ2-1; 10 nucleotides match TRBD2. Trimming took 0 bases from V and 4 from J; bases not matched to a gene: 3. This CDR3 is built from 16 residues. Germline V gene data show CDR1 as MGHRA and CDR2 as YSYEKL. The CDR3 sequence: CASSQDRSGRYNEQFF. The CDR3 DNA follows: TGCGCCAGCAGCCAAGACCGTAGCGGGAGGTACAATGAGCAGTTCTTC.

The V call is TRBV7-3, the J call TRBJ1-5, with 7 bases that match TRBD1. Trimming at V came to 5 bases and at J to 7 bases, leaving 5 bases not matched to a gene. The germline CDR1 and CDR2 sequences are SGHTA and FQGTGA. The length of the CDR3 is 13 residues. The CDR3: CASSSDRDQPQHF. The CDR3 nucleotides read TGTGCCAGCAGCAGCGACAGGGACCAGCCCCAGCATTTT.

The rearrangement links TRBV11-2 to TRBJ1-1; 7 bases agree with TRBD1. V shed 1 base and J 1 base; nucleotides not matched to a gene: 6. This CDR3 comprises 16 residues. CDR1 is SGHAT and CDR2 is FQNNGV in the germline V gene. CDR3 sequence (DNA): TGTGCCAGCAGCTTAGTAGGGGGCCGAGGGAACACTGAAGCTTTCTTT. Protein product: CASSLVGGRGNTEAFF.

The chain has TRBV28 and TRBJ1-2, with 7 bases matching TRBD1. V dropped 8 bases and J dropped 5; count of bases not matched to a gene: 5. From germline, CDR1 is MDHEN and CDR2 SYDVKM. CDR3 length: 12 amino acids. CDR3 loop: CASEGAGYGYTF. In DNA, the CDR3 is TGTGCCAGCGAGGGGGCAGGGTATGGCTACACCTTC.

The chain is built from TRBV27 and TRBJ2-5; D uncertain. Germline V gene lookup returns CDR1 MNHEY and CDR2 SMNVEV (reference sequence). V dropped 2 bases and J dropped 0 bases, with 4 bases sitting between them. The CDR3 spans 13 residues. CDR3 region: CASSLIDQETQYF. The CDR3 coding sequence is TGTGCCAGCAGTTTAATCGACCAAGAGACCCAGTACTTC.

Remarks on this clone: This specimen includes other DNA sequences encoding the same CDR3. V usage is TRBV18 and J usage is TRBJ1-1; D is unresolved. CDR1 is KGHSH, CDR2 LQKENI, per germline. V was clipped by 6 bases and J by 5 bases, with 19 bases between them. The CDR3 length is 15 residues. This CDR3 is CASSPLRVEGTEAFF. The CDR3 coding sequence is TGTGCCAGCTCTCCCCTTCGGGTGGAGGGAACTGAAGCTTTCTTT.

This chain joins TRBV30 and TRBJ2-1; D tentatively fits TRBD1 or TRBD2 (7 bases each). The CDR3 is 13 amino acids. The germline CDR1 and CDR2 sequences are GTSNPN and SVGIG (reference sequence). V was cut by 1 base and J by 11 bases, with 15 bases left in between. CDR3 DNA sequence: TGTGCCTGGAGTGCCTCGGGGGGACAGCAGCAGTTCTTC. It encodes CAWSASGGQQQFF. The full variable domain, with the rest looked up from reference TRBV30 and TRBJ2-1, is SQTIHQWPATLVQPVGSPLSLECTVEGTSNPNLYWYRQAAGRGLQLLFYSVGIGQISSEVPQNLSASRPQDRQFILSSKKLLLSDSGFYLCAWSASGGQQQFFGPGTRLTVL.

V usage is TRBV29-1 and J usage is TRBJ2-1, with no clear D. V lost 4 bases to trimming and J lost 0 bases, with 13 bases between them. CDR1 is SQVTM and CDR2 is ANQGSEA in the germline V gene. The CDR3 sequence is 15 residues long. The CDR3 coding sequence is TGCAGCGTTGGTAAGAAACTGAGCTCCTACAATGAGCAGTTCTTC. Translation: CSVGKKLSSYNEQFF.

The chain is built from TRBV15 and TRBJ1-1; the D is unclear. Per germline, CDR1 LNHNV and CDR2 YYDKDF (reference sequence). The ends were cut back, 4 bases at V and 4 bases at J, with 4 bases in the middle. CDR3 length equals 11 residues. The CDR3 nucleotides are TGTGCCACCAGCAACCCCACTGAAGCTTTCTTT. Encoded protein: CATSNPTEAFF.

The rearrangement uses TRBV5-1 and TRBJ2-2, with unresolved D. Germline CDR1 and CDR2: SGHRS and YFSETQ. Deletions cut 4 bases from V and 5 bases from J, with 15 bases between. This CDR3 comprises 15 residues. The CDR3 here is CASSVERVGTGELFF. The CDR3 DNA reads TGCGCCAGCAGCGTGGAGCGAGTAGGAACCGGGGAGCTGTTTTTT.

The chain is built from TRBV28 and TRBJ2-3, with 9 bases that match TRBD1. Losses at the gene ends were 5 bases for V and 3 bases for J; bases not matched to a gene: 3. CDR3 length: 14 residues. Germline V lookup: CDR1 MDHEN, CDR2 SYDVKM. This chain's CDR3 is CASSQQGATDTQYF. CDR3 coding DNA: TGTGCCAGCAGTCAACAGGGGGCGACAGATACGCAGTATTTT.

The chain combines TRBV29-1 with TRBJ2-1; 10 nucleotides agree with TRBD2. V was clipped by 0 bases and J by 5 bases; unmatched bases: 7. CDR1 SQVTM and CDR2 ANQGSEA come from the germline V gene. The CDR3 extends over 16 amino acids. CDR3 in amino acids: CSVEEFRTSGHNEQFF. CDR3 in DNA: TGCAGCGTTGAAGAATTTAGGACTAGCGGACACAATGAGCAGTTCTTC.